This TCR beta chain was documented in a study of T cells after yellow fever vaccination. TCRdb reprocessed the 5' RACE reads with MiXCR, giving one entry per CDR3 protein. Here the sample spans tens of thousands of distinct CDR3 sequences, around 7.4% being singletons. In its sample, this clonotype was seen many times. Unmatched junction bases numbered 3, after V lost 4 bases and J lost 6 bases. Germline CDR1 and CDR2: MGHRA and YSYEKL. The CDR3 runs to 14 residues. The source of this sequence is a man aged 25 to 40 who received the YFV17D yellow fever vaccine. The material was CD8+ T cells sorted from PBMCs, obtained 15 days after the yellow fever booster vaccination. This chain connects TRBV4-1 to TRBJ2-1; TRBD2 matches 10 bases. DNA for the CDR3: TGCGCCAGCAGCCCTAGCGGGAGAATCAATGAGCAGTTCTTC. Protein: CASSPSGRINEQFF.